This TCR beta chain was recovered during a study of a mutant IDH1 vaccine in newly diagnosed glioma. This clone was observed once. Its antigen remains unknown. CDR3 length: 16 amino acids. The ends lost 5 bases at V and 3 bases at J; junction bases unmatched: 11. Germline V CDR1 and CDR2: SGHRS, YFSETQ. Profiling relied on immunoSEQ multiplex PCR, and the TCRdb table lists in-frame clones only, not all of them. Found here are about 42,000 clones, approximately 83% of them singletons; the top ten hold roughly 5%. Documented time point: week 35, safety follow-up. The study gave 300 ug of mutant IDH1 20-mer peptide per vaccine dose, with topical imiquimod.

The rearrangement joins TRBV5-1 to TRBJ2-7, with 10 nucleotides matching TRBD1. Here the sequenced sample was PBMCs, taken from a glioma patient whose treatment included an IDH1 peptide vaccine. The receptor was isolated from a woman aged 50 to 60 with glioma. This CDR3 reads CASSQATGGFFYEQYF. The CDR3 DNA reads TGCGCCAGCAGTCAGGCGACAGGGGGCTTCTTCTACGAGCAGTACTTC.